The 25 T cell receptor beta chains reported below all come from one sample, sequenced in a study of Graves' ophthalmopathy and Graves' hyperthyroidism. Investigators amplified TCR beta CDR3 regions from RNA transcripts. RT-PCR in the first round used HTBI primers; a second-round multiplex PCR followed. TCRdb used MiXCR to reprocess the multiplex PCR reads, holding one entry per CDR3 protein. Among 500,000 to 700,000 distinct CDR3 sequences, approximately 21% were seen once, and the ten largest hold about 6.6%. Source material: peripheral blood. Every receptor here comes from a woman between 18 and 29 years old with stable Graves' hyperthyroidism. Some clones in this sample may be carry-over from other donors' samples.

This clonotype was detected ten times or more. This chain connects TRBV4-2 to TRBJ2-3; 7 positions match TRBD2. The germline V gene encodes CDR1 LGHNA and CDR2 YNFKEQ. V was clipped by 0 bases and J by 2 bases; unmatched bases: 5. The CDR3 spans 16 residues. The CDR3 is CASSQDGRGFTDTQYF. DNA for the CDR3: TGTGCCAGCAGCCAAGATGGGCGGGGGTTCACAGATACGCAGTATTTT.

This clonotype was counted a single time. The V gene is TRBV6-1, the J gene TRBJ2-5; 7 bases are shared with TRBD1. Germline V lookup: CDR1 MNHNS, CDR2 SASEGT. The ends lost 6 bases at V and 3 bases at J; junction bases unmatched: 7. This CDR3 has 14 residues. This CDR3 reads CASRQRQGKETQYF. In nucleotides, the CDR3 is TGTGCCAGCAGGCAACGACAGGGAAAAGAGACCCAGTACTTC.

The chain couples TRBV20-1 to TRBJ1-1; D remains ambiguous. The V and J ends lost 6 bases and 0 bases respectively, with 14 bases between them. Germline lookup yields CDR1 DFQATT and CDR2 SNEGSKA (reference sequence). The length of the CDR3 is 14 residues. CDR3 coding DNA: TGCAGTGCCAACAGCGGGTCTCTGAACACTGAAGCTTTCTTT. Translating it yields CSANSGSLNTEAFF.

This clonotype was observed many times. V usage is TRBV30 and J usage is TRBJ1-5; weak D call: TRBD1 (6 bases). V shed 5 bases and J shed 1 base, with 9 bases lying between them. CDR3 length equals 13 residues. Germline lookup yields CDR1 GTSNPN and CDR2 SVGIG (reference sequence). The CDR3 is CAWSGQSNQPQHF. The CDR3 DNA is TGTGCCTGGTCGGGACAAAGCAATCAGCCCCAGCATTTT.

In this sample, this clonotype turned up many times. This chain links TRBV30 with TRBJ1-2; TRBD1 matches 7 bases. Losses at the gene ends were 0 bases for V and 3 bases for J; bases not matched to a gene: 19. The germline CDR1 and CDR2 sequences are GTSNPN and SVGIG (reference sequence). The CDR3 is 19 amino acids. The CDR3 here is CAWSVLPKGGLGTDYGYTF. Here the CDR3 DNA reads TGTGCCTGGAGTGTACTCCCTAAGGGTGGCCTTGGGACAGACTATGGCTACACCTTC.

V and J are TRBV20-1 and TRBJ1-5; tentatively, D is TRBD1 (5 bases). From germline, CDR1 is DFQATT and CDR2 SNEGSKA (reference sequence). This CDR3 region has 12 residues. V was trimmed by 3 bases and J by 11 bases, leaving 14 bases between them. The CDR3 DNA reads TGCAGTGCTAGGACAGCCGATTGGGCCCAGCATTTT. It translates to CSARTADWAQHF.

In its sample, this clonotype was seen a few times. The genes are TRBV2 and TRBJ1-1; D gene unclear. Germline V lookup: CDR1 SNHLY, CDR2 FYNNEI. This CDR3 has 15 residues. The V and J ends lost 5 bases and 6 bases respectively, with 19 bases between them. The DNA for the CDR3 is TGTGCCAGCAGTACGGCCGGGAGGTCCCTAGCTGAAGCTTTCTTT. Encoded protein: CASSTAGRSLAEAFF.

There are many counts of this clonotype. The rearrangement joins TRBV7-6 to TRBJ1-1; tentatively, D is TRBD1 (6 bases). V gave up 1 base and J gave up 0 bases, with 9 bases separating them. Looked up from germline, CDR1 is SGHVS and CDR2 is FNYEAQ. The CDR3 consists of 15 residues. This CDR3 reads CASSLGQELNTEAFF. The CDR3 DNA reads TGTGCCAGCAGCTTAGGACAGGAATTGAACACTGAAGCTTTCTTT.

This clonotype was detected many times. V usage is TRBV29-1 and J usage is TRBJ2-7; TRBD1 might be the D (5 bases). The CDR3 covers 12 residues. V was cut by 5 bases and J by 7 bases, with 15 bases left in between. Germline V gives CDR1 SQVTM, CDR2 ANQGSEA. CDR3 amino acids: CSVRLGAQEQYF. The DNA of the CDR3 is TGCAGCGTTCGTTTAGGGGCGCAGGAGCAGTACTTC.

The J gene is TRBJ1-6, the V gene TRBV5-1; TRBD1 aligns across 8 bases. This CDR3 region has 15 residues. Germline loops: CDR1 SGHRS, CDR2 YFSETQ. V lost 4 bases and J lost 9; bases outside the gene matches: 9. In nucleotides, the CDR3 is TGCGCCAGCAGCCCTTCGACAGGGGAGAGTTCACCCCTCCACTTT. Translating it yields CASSPSTGESSPLHF.

The chain is built from TRBV12-5 and TRBJ2-5; 7 nucleotides match TRBD1. V was clipped by 4 bases and J by 2 bases; unmatched bases: 13. The CDR3 length is 17 residues. Per the germline V gene, CDR1 is LGHNT and CDR2 is FRNRAP. The CDR3 spells CASGSSVGQVGQETQYF. CDR3 coding DNA: TGTGCTAGTGGTTCCTCAGTTGGACAGGTGGGGCAAGAGACCCAGTACTTC.

This clonotype was picked up many times. CDR3 sequence reads: CASSQDSGLRTETQYF. DNA of the CDR3: TGCGCCAGCAGCCAAGATTCAGGGCTTAGGACAGAGACCCAGTACTTC. V is TRBV4-1 and J is TRBJ2-5, with D possibly TRBD1 on 5 matching bases. Deletions cut 0 bases from V and 4 bases from J, with 15 bases between. This CDR3 is 16 amino acids long. In germline, CDR1 is MGHRA, CDR2 YSYEKL.

The chain couples TRBV7-9 to TRBJ2-5, with D uncertain. V gave up 5 bases and J gave up 3 bases, with 10 bases separating them. CDR3 size: 13 residues. Germline V gene sequence: CDR1 SEHNR, CDR2 FQNEAQ (reference sequence). CDR3 residues: CASSSTDEETQYF. The CDR3 coding sequence is TGTGCCAGCAGCAGTACAGATGAAGAGACCCAGTACTTC.

This sequence joins TRBV12-3 or TRBV12-4 and TRBJ1-2; D gene uncertain. The CDR3 covers 11 residues. V was trimmed by 4 bases and J by 8 bases, leaving 8 bases between them. The CDR3 loop is CASSSFPGYTF. CDR3 nucleotides: TGTGCCAGCAGTTCTTTCCCAGGCTACACCTTC.

This sequence joins TRBV28 and TRBJ1-2; D call uncertain. CDR3 length equals 13 residues. Germline values: CDR1 MDHEN, CDR2 SYDVKM. With 8 bases removed from V and 5 bases from J, the gap between germline ends came to 15 bases. The CDR3 reads CASSPGWTYGYTF. The CDR3 nucleotides are TGTGCCAGCTCGCCGGGGTGGACTTATGGCTACACCTTC.

This clonotype was counted many times. The rearrangement joins TRBV6-1 to TRBJ1-1; D not certain. Germline V CDR1 and CDR2: MNHNS, SASEGT. This CDR3 spans 14 amino acids. With 7 bases removed from V and 0 bases from J, the gap between germline ends came to 12 bases. The DNA of the CDR3 is TGTGCCAGCACCGTACCCGGGGTGAACACTGAAGCTTTCTTT. It codes for CASTVPGVNTEAFF.

The V gene is TRBV25-1, the J gene TRBJ2-6; 9 bases match TRBD1. The CDR3 is 18 residues long. The junction had 6 bases not matched to a gene; V was cut back by 3 bases and J by 0 bases. Germline-derived CDR1 and CDR2 are MGHDK and SYGVNS. The CDR3 DNA follows: TGTGCCAGCAGTGAGACTATGGGACAGGGCTCTGGGGCCAACGTCCTGACTTTC. It encodes CASSETMGQGSGANVLTF. Using reference TRBV25-1 and TRBJ2-6 for the parts outside the CDR3, the full variable domain is EADIYQTPRYLVIGTGKKITLECSQTMGHDKMYWYQQDPGMELHLIHYSYGVNSTEKGDLSSESTVSRIRTEHFPLTLESARPSHTSQYLCASSETMGQGSGANVLTFGAGSRLTVL.

This clonotype was counted only a few times. This chain connects TRBV20-1 to TRBJ2-7; D is possibly TRBD1 or TRBD2 (6 bases each). The length of the CDR3 is 13 residues. Germline values: CDR1 DFQATT, CDR2 SNEGSKA (reference sequence). The CDR3 region is CSPRGLIAYEQYF. The DNA of the CDR3 is TGCAGCCCACGGGGGCTAATCGCCTACGAGCAGTACTTC.

V is TRBV12-3 or TRBV12-4 and J is TRBJ2-7; no definite D call. The CDR3 is 14 residues long. V dropped 3 bases and J dropped 4 bases, with 13 bases sitting between them. The CDR3 nucleotides are TGTGCCAGCAGTTTCGGACGGCTGGGTTACGAGCAGTACTTC. Its protein product is CASSFGRLGYEQYF.

The chain recombines TRBV24-1 with TRBJ1-1; weak D call: TRBD1 (5 bases). The CDR3 is made up of 12 amino acids. CDR1 and CDR2 (germline): KGHDR, SFDVKD. Here the CDR3 DNA reads TGTGCAGCGAGGGGTGAGGGACCTGAAGCTTTCTTT. Amino acids: CAARGEGPEAFF.

The V call is TRBV6-1, the J call TRBJ1-1; possibly TRBD1 for D (6 bases). The CDR3 contains 13 residues. The V and J ends lost 8 bases and 5 bases respectively, with 15 bases between them. Germline CDR1 reads MNHNS; CDR2 reads SASEGT. The CDR3 bases are TGTGCCAGCGGCCCCCAGGGGAGGACTGAAGCTTTCTTT. Protein: CASGPQGRTEAFF.

This clonotype was seen at least ten times. In DNA, the CDR3 is TGCGCCAGCAGTGAGTCGAGGGAAGAGACCCAGTACTTC. It encodes CASSESREETQYF. V is TRBV10-1 and J is TRBJ2-5, with a possible D match to TRBD2 (5 bases). The germline CDR1 and CDR2 sequences are WNHNN and SYGVQD (reference sequence). Trimming removed 0 bases at V and 3 bases at J, with 5 bases between. The CDR3 is made up of 13 amino acids.

This clonotype occurred many times. This chain uses TRBV20-1 with TRBJ2-7; possibly TRBD2 for D (5 bases). V lost 3 bases and J 2 bases, leaving 14 bases between the germline ends. CDR1 and CDR2 from the germline V gene are DFQATT and SNEGSKA (reference sequence). The CDR3 has 14 residues. CDR3 DNA: TGCAGTGCTAGGTTACTAGAACAAACCTACGAGCAGTACTTC. Amino acid sequence: CSARLLEQTYEQYF.

The chain recombines TRBV27 with TRBJ1-5, with D tentatively TRBD1 (5 bases). In germline, CDR1 is MNHEY, CDR2 SMNVEV (reference sequence). The CDR3 extends over 15 amino acids. With 8 bases removed from V and 3 bases from J, the gap between germline ends came to 17 bases. CDR3 coding DNA: TGTGCCAGCTCCCCAGGGAAACTGCTCAATCAGCCCCAGCATTTT. Translation gives CASSPGKLLNQPQHF.

The table lists this clonotype with many counts. The J gene is TRBJ1-1, the V gene TRBV30, with a possible D match to TRBD1 (5 bases). V lost 8 bases, J lost 9 bases, and 16 bases lay in between. This CDR3 spans 11 amino acids. Germline V lookup: CDR1 GTSNPN, CDR2 SVGIG (reference sequence). The CDR3 sequence is CAGTGTGKAFF. DNA for the CDR3: TGTGCCGGTACCGGGACCGGTAAAGCTTTCTTT.